These 19 T cell receptor beta chains were sequenced from one sample in a study of T cell repertoires in cytomegalovirus infection. These receptors' targets are unknown. TCRdb re-analysed the reads in MiXCR, keeping a single row per CDR3 protein. This sample has about 480,000 distinct CDR3 sequences, with around 35% found just once. This specimen was cultured PBMCs, taken from culture after CMV antigen stimulation. The receptors originated from a human donor in good health (CMV status not recorded). Some clones in this sample may be carry-over from other donors' samples.

The chain has TRBV5-4 and TRBJ2-1, with D unresolved. The CDR3 consists of 15 residues. From germline, CDR1 is SGHNT and CDR2 YYREEE (reference sequence). The ends were cut back, 0 bases at V and 5 bases at J, with 12 bases in the middle. CDR3: CASSLEGRADNEQFF. CDR3 nucleotide sequence: TGTGCCAGCAGCTTGGAGGGAAGAGCCGACAATGAGCAGTTCTTC.

This clonotype was counted a few times. V and J are TRBV7-9 and TRBJ2-7; unclear D gene. The V end was cut by 2 bases, the J end by 4 bases, with 9 bases between. CDR1 is SEHNR, CDR2 FQNEAQ, per germline (reference sequence). The CDR3 runs to 13 residues. Written as DNA, the CDR3 is TGTGCCAGCAGCTTACAACTCGCGTACGAGCAGTACTTC. Its translation is CASSLQLAYEQYF.

The V call is TRBV20-1, the J call TRBJ2-1, with 7 bases fitting TRBD2. The CDR3 sequence is 14 residues long. After removal of 1 base from V and 9 bases from J, the junction contained 9 bases not matched to a gene. Germline V gene lookup returns CDR1 DFQATT and CDR2 SNEGSKA (reference sequence). The chain's CDR3 is CSARVAGAETEQFF. CDR3 bases: TGCAGTGCTAGAGTCGCGGGAGCGGAAACTGAGCAGTTCTTC.

In this sample, this clonotype turned up many times. The chain joins TRBV7-2 to TRBJ2-1; no reliable D call. The CDR3 has 13 amino acids. CDR1 SGHTA and CDR2 FQGNSA come from the germline V gene. The V gene lost 1 base and the J gene lost 8 bases, with 9 bases spanning the gap. In DNA, the CDR3 is TGTGCCAGCAGCTTAGAAGTTGGCTATGAGCAGTTCTTC. Protein sequence: CASSLEVGYEQFF.

This chain links TRBV6-1 with TRBJ2-7, with D unclear. Looked up from germline, CDR1 is MNHNS and CDR2 is SASEGT. The V gene lost 4 bases and the J gene lost 3 bases, with 10 bases spanning the gap. The CDR3 length is 13 residues. The CDR3 DNA reads as TGTGCCAGCAGTGCGGGTGTCCTCTACGAGCAGTACTTC. This encodes CASSAGVLYEQYF.

The chain employs TRBV6-8 and TRBJ2-1; 11 bases map to TRBD2. V shed 6 bases and J 9 bases; nucleotides not matched to a gene: 7. The CDR3 has 14 residues. The germline V gene has CDR1 MNHGY and CDR2 SAAAGT. In DNA form, the CDR3 reads TGTGCCAGCAGACTAGCGGGAGCACCAGGTGAGCAGTTCTTC. Amino acid sequence: CASRLAGAPGEQFF.

The V call is TRBV4-3, the J call TRBJ1-2; D is unclear. The CDR3 loop spans 15 amino acids. The ends were cut back, 4 bases at V and 6 bases at J, with 18 bases in the middle. The germline gives CDR1 LGHNA, CDR2 YSLEER. CDR3 bases: TGCGCCAGCAGCCCCTCGGTCGGGGTTGAGGATGGCTACACCTTC. This encodes CASSPSVGVEDGYTF.

V and J are TRBV10-3 and TRBJ2-3; 8 bases map to TRBD1. After removal of 7 bases from V and 2 bases from J, the junction contained 5 bases not matched to a gene. CDR3 length equals 14 residues. Germline CDR1 is ENHRY and CDR2 is SYGVKD. The CDR3 loop reads CAIKGQAPTDTQYF. DNA of the CDR3: TGTGCCATCAAGGGACAGGCCCCCACAGATACGCAGTATTTT.

This clonotype was found a few times. The chain joins TRBV6-1 to TRBJ2-7; 8 bases map to TRBD1. Germline loops: CDR1 MNHNS, CDR2 SASEGT. Trimming took 7 bases from V and 4 from J; bases not matched to a gene: 3. This CDR3 region has 12 residues. The CDR3 nucleotides are TGTGCCAGCAAAGGGGACAGGTACGAGCAGTACTTC. Its translation is CASKGDRYEQYF.

The rearrangement joins TRBV7-8 to TRBJ1-3, with 7 bases fitting TRBD1. The J segment lost 1 base and the V segment lost 5 bases, leaving 5 bases of the junction unmatched. Germline CDR1 is SGHVS and CDR2 is FQNEAQ. The CDR3 contains 15 residues. Here the CDR3 DNA reads TGTGCCAGCAGCCCGCAGACAGGGTCTGGAAACACCATATATTTT. Its protein product is CASSPQTGSGNTIYF.

This clonotype was counted ten times or more. The chain recombines TRBV7-2 with TRBJ2-1, with TRBD2 matching 9 bases. The CDR3 length is 16 residues. Germline V lookup: CDR1 SGHTA, CDR2 FQGNSA. V lost 6 bases to trimming and J lost 0 bases; unmatched junction nucleotides: 6. The CDR3 coding sequence is TGTGCCAGCAGGCTAGCGGGACCGAGCTCCTACAATGAGCAGTTCTTC. This encodes CASRLAGPSSYNEQFF.

The V and J genes are TRBV15 and TRBJ2-2; 9 bases fit TRBD1. Trimming removed 1 base from V and 3 bases from J; junction bases left unmatched: 9. Looked up from germline, CDR1 is LNHNV and CDR2 is YYDKDF (reference sequence). The CDR3 runs 18 residues. The CDR3 loop is CATSRGPRGTGYTGELFF. The CDR3 region has the DNA TGTGCCACCAGCAGAGGCCCACGGGGGACAGGGTACACCGGGGAGCTGTTTTTT.

This clonotype was detected a few times. This chain joins TRBV6-1 and TRBJ1-5; 9 bases match TRBD1. Trimming at V came to 3 bases and at J to 2 bases, leaving 5 bases not matched to a gene. The CDR3 is 16 residues long. CDR1 and CDR2 (germline): MNHNS, SASEGT. Here the CDR3 reads CASSEAGQGGNQPQHF. The CDR3 region has the DNA TGTGCCAGCAGTGAGGCGGGACAGGGAGGCAATCAGCCCCAGCATTTT.

This clonotype has ten or more counts. The CDR3 nucleotides read TGTGCCAGCAGTCTGACGACAGCCCTGAACACTGAAGCTTTCTTT. Residues: CASSLTTALNTEAFF. The chain is built from TRBV6-2 or TRBV6-3 and TRBJ1-1; perhaps TRBD1 as D (5 bases). Per germline, CDR1 MNHEY and CDR2 SVGEGT. V was pared by 5 bases and J by 0 bases, with 13 bases between. The CDR3 runs 15 residues.

The chain carries TRBV2 and TRBJ2-7; D perhaps matches TRBD2 (5 bases). The CDR3 covers 13 residues. Trimming pared 2 bases from V and 5 bases from J, leaving 10 bases between. Germline V lookup: CDR1 SNHLY, CDR2 FYNNEI. CDR3 sequence reads: CASSESGNDEQYF. CDR3 bases: TGTGCCAGCAGTGAATCCGGGAATGACGAGCAGTACTTC.

Worth noting for this clonotype: The junction departs from germline at one end; a sequencing error may be responsible. The chain couples TRBV4-1 to TRBJ2-1, with 10 bases fitting TRBD2. The CDR3 runs 15 residues. The V gene's germline CDR1 is MGHRA and CDR2 YSYEKL. The CDR3 DNA follows: TGTGCCAGCAGCCGCGCCGGGACTAGCGACAATGAGCAGTTCTTC. This gives the protein CASSRAGTSDNEQFF.

The V call is TRBV6-2 or TRBV6-3, the J call TRBJ1-1; TRBD1 is a possible D gene (6 bases). Germline CDR1 MNHEY, CDR2 SVGEGT. The CDR3 extends over 13 amino acids. Deletions cut 5 bases from V and 3 bases from J, with 10 bases between. CDR3 residues: CASSGQYYTEAFF. CDR3 DNA: TGTGCCAGCAGTGGACAGTACTACACTGAAGCTTTCTTT.

In this sample, this clonotype turned up a few times. V is TRBV12-3 or TRBV12-4 and J is TRBJ1-5, with D possibly TRBD1 on 6 matching bases. CDR3 length: 14 residues. Trimming removed 6 bases at V and 4 bases at J, with 13 bases between. The CDR3 reads CASSRLGGNQPQHF. The CDR3 bases are TGTGCCAGCAGCCGATTAGGGGGGAATCAGCCCCAGCATTTT.

This clonotype was seen a handful of times. This chain uses TRBV28 with TRBJ1-2; D may be TRBD1 (5 bases). The CDR3 has 16 amino acids. Per germline, CDR1 MDHEN and CDR2 SYDVKM. Trimming removed 3 bases from V and 2 bases from J, with 16 bases in between. In DNA, the CDR3 is TGTGCCAGCAGTTTGCCCGCAGGGTCAGCAAACTATGGCTACACCTTC. It encodes CASSLPAGSANYGYTF.